This T cell receptor (beta chain) comes out of a study of CD8 T cells in ankylosing spondylitis. General study results and limits: Within peripheral blood, clones linked to disease were CD8+ and relatively rare. Reportedly, disease-linked clones are significantly enriched in ankylosing spondylitis patients' matched synovial fluid.

This clonotype has more than one count but fewer than ten. The target antigen is unknown. Trimming took off 1 base at V and 2 bases at J, with 7 bases between the two ends. The CDR3 is 13 residues long. Germline V gene data show CDR1 as SQVTM and CDR2 as ANQGSEA. Each TCR beta library was made by quantitative 5'-RACE that incorporated molecular barcodes. TCRdb passed the 5' RACE reads through MiXCR, listing each CDR3 protein once. The table lists 100,000 to 150,000 distinct CDR3 sequences, roughly 15% of them singletons. The specimen sequenced was blood, either unsorted or a sorted T cell fraction (not recorded which). The receptor was derived from a female donor with ankylosing spondylitis or in good health (not recorded which). V and J are TRBV29-1 and TRBJ2-3; D gene unclear. The CDR3 DNA sequence: TGCAGCGTTGAAGGCGGTAACACAGATACGCAGTATTTT. It encodes CSVEGGNTDTQYF.